This TCR beta chain was observed in a study of beta chain features in type 1 diabetes. Findings and limits, study-wide: For Type 1 diabetes patients, all four CD4+ subsets carried TCRB CDR3s that were moderately but significantly shorter.

Only a few counts were recorded for this clone. What it recognizes is unknown. The CDR3 spans 15 residues. CDR1 is LGHNA, CDR2 YNFKEQ, per germline. The junction had 4 bases not matched to a gene; V was cut back by 4 bases and J by 2 bases. Every isolated RNA sample was fully reverse transcribed, so sequencing captured expressed TCRB transcripts. Produced via immunoSEQ multiplex PCR; TCRdb's table is partial and in-frame only. The table records more than 550,000 clones, more than 12% of them present only once. The gene calls are TRBV4-2 and TRBJ2-1, with 8 positions matching TRBD1. The sequenced material came from naive CD4+ T cells from blood. The source is a man between 18 and 35 years old with type 1 diabetes. The CDR3 is CASSRGQGPYNEQFF. The CDR3 nucleotides read TGTGCCAGCAGCCGCGGACAGGGCCCCTACAATGAGCAGTTCTTC.